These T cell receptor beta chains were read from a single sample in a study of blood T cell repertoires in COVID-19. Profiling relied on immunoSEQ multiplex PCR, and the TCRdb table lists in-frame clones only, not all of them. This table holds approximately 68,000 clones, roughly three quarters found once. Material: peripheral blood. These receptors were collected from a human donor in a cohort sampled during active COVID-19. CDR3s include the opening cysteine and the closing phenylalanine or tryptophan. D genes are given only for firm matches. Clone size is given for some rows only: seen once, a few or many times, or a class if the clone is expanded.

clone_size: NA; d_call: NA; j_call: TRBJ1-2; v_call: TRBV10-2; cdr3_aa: CASSEFIRGYGYTF; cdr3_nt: TGCGCCAGCAGTGAGTTCATACGGGGCTATGGCTACACCTTC
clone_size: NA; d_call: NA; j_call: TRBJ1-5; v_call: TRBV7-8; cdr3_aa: CASSFNTGSQPQHF; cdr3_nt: TGTGCCAGCAGCTTTAACACAGGGAGTCAGCCCCAGCATTTT
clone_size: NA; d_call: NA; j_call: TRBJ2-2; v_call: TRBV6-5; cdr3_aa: CASSYTGSSVTGELFF; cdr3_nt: TGTGCCAGCAGTTACACTGGCTCTAGCGTCACCGGGGAGCTGTTTTTT
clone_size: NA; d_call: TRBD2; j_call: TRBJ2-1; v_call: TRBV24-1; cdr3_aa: CATMASGGNEQFF; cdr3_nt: TGTGCCACCATGGCTAGCGGGGGCAATGAGCAGTTCTTC
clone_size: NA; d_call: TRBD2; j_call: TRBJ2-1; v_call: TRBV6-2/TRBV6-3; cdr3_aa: CASSRGGSSGTREQFF; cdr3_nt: TGTGCCAGCAGCCGGGGGGGTTCTAGCGGGACCAGGGAGCAGTTCTTC
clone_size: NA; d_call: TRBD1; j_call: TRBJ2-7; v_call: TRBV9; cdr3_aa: CASSVGTGTHEQYF; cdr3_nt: TGTGCCAGCAGCGTTGGGACAGGAACCCACGAGCAGTACTTC
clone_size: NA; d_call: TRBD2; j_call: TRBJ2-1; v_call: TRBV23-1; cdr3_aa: CASSQHPRVAGAVTYNEQFF; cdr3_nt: TGCGCCAGCAGTCAGCATCCCAGGGTAGCGGGAGCCGTGACCTACAATGAGCAGTTCTTC
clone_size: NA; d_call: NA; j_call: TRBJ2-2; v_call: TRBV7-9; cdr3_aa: CASSSGTPGTGELFF; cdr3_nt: TGTGCCAGCAGTTCTGGGACACCCGGCACCGGGGAGCTGTTTTTT
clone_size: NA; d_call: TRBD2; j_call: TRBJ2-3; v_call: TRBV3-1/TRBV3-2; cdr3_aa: CASSPIAGGLADTQYF; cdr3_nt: TGTGCCAGCAGTCCGATAGCGGGAGGGCTCGCAGATACGCAGTATTTT
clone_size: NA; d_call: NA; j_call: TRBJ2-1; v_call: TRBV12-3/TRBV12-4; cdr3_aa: CASSPDSGEQFF; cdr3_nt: TGTGCCAGCAGCCCCGACTCCGGTGAGCAGTTCTTC
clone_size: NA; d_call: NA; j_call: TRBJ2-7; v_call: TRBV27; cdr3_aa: CASSLTSSYEQYF; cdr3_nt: TGTGCCAGCAGTTTAACTAGCTCCTACGAGCAGTACTTC
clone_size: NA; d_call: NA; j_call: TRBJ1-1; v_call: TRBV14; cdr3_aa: CASSHRGGSEAFF; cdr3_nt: TGTGCCAGCAGCCATCGGGGGGGATCTGAAGCTTTCTTT
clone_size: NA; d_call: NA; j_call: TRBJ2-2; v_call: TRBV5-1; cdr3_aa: CASSSTGTNTGELFF; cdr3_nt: TGCGCCAGCAGCTCTACCGGTACGAACACCGGGGAGCTGTTTTTT
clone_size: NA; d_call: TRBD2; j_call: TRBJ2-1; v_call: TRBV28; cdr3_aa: CASSSGGGYNEQFF; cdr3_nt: TGTGCCAGCAGTTCGGGAGGTGGATACAATGAGCAGTTCTTC
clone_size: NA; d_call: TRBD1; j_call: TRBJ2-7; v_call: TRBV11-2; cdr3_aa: CASSLVFGTGDLFSYEQYF; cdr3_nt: TGTGCCAGCAGCTTAGTATTTGGGACAGGCGACCTTTTTTCCTACGAGCAGTACTTC
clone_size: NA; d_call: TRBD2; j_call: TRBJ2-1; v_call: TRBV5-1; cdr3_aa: CASSLIGGSDEQFF; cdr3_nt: TGCGCCAGCAGCTTGATCGGCGGGAGCGATGAGCAGTTCTTC
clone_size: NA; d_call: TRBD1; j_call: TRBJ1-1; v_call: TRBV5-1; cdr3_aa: CASSLVDRVRVNTEAFF; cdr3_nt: TGCGCCAGCAGCTTGGTGGACAGGGTACGGGTGAACACTGAAGCTTTCTTT
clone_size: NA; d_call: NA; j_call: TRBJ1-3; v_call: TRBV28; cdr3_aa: CASSFGNLGGNTIYF; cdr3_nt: TGTGCCAGCAGTTTCGGGAACCTCGGTGGAAACACCATATATTTT
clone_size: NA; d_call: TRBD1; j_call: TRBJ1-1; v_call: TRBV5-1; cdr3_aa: CASSSDRGLTEAFF; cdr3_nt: TGCGCCAGCAGCTCGGACAGGGGGCTGACTGAAGCTTTCTTT
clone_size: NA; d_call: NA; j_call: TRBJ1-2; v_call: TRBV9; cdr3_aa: CASSVGGDYGYTF; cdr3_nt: TGTGCCAGCAGCGTGGGAGGAGATTATGGCTACACCTTC
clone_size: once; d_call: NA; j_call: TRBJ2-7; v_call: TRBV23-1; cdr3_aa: CASSQPKSSYEQYF; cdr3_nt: TGCGCCAGCAGTCAACCAAAGAGCTCCTACGAGCAGTACTTC
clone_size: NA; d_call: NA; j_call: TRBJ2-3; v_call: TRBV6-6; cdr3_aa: CASSSQLRDTQYF; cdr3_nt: TGTGCCAGCAGCTCCCAATTGCGGGACACGCAGTATTTT
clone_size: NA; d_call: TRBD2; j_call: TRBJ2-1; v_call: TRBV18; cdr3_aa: CASSPVGVRLAGANEQFF; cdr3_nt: TGTGCCAGCTCACCAGTGGGTGTGAGACTAGCGGGAGCGAATGAGCAGTTCTTC
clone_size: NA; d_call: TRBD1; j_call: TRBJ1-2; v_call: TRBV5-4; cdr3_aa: CASSPKDRDDGYTF; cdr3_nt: TGTGCCAGCAGCCCAAAGGACAGGGATGATGGCTACACCTTC
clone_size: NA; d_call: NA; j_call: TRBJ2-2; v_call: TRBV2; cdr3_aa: CASSEQGIGELFF; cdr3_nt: TGTGCCAGCAGTGAACAGGGAATCGGGGAGCTGTTTTTT
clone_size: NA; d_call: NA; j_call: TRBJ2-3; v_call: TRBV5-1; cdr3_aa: CASTGEDVSTDTQYF; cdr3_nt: TGCGCCAGCACGGGAGAGGATGTGAGCACAGATACGCAGTATTTT
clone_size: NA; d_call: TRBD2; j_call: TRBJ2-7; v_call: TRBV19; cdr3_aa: CASKRLAGGEQYF; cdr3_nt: TGTGCCAGTAAGCGACTAGCGGGAGGCGAGCAGTACTTC
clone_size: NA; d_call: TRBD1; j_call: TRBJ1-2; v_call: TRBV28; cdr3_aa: CASTSGMGQGYGYTF; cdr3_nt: TGTGCCAGCACTTCTGGGATGGGACAGGGGTATGGCTACACCTTC
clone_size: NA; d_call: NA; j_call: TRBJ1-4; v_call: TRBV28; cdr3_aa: CASSATGPEKLFF; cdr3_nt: TGTGCCAGCAGTGCCACAGGGCCTGAAAAACTGTTTTTT
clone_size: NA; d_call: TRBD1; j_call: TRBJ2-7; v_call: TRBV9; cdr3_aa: CASSVEKRTGGHEQYF; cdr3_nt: TGTGCCAGCAGCGTAGAAAAGAGGACAGGGGGCCACGAGCAGTACTTC
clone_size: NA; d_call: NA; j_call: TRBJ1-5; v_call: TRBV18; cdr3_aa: CASSPIQGPMQPQHF; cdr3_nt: TGTGCCAGCTCACCAATCCAGGGCCCGATGCAGCCCCAGCATTTT
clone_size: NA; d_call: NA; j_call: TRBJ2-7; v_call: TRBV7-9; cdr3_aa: CASSPGTGTYEQYF; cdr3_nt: TGTGCCAGCAGCCCCGGGACTGGGACCTACGAGCAGTACTTC
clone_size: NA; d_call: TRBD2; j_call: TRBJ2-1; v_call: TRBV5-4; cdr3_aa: CASSFRPHSGSSYNEQFF; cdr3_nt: TGTGCCAGCAGCTTCCGCCCTCATAGCGGGAGCTCCTACAATGAGCAGTTCTTC
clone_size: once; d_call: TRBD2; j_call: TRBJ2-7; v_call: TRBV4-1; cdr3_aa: CASSQVAAGTSGSYEQYF; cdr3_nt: TGCGCCAGCAGCCAAGTGGCCGCCGGGACTAGCGGCTCCTACGAGCAGTACTTC
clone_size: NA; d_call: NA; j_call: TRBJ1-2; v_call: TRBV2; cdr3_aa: CASRRYGYTF; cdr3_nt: TGTGCCAGCAGGCGCTATGGCTACACCTTC
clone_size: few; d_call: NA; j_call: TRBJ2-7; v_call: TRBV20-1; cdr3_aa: CSAIRSYEQYF; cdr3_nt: TGCAGTGCTATCAGGTCCTACGAGCAGTACTTC
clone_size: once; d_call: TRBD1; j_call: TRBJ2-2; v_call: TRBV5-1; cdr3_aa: CASSMLPGQGSGGELFF; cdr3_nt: TGCGCCAGTAGTATGTTACCGGGACAGGGAAGCGGCGGGGAGCTGTTTTTT
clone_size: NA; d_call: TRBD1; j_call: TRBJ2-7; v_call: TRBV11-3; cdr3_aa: CASSQGQGQGEQYF; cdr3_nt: TGTGCCAGCAGCCAGGGACAGGGACAGGGGGAGCAGTACTTC
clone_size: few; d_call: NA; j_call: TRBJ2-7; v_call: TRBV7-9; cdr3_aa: CASIHQGGQIGEQYF; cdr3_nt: TGTGCCAGCATCCACCAGGGGGGCCAGATAGGGGAGCAGTACTTC
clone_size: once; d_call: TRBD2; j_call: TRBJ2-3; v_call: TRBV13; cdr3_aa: CASSSSLAGVADTQYF; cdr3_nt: TGTGCCAGCAGCTCCTCCTTAGCGGGAGTGGCAGATACGCAGTATTTT
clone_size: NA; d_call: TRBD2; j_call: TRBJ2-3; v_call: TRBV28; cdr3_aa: CASRGLAGGRTDTQYF; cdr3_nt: TGTGCCAGCAGAGGATTAGCGGGAGGGCGCACAGATACGCAGTATTTT
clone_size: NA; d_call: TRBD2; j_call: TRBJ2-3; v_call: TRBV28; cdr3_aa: CASSSATSDTDTQYF; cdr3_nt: TGTGCCAGCAGTTCCGCGACTAGCGACACAGATACGCAGTATTTT
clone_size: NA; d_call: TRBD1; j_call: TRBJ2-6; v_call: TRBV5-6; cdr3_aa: CASSPLDRDHSGANVLTF; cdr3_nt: TGTGCCAGCAGCCCGTTGGACAGGGACCACTCTGGGGCCAACGTCCTGACTTTC
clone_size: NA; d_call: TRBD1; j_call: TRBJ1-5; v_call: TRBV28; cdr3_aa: CASSTLGGQGLNQPQHF; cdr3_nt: TGTGCCAGCAGCACCCTGGGTGGACAGGGCCTAAATCAGCCCCAGCATTTT
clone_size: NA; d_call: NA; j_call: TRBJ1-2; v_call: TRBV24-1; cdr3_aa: CATSDRNYGYTF; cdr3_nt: TGTGCCACCAGTGACCGTAACTATGGCTACACCTTC
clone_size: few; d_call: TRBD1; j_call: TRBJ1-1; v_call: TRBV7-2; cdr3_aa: CASSSGQGARPEF; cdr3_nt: TGTGCCAGCAGCTCGGGACAGGGGGCAAGGCCTGAGTTT
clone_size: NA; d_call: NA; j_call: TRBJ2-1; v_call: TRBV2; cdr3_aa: CASSPHISSYNEQFF; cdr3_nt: TGTGCCAGCAGCCCTCACATAAGCTCCTACAATGAGCAGTTCTTC
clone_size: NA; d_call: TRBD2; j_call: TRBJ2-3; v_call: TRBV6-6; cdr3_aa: CASSYLTSGSTDTQYF; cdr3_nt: TGTGCCAGCAGTTACCTCACTAGCGGGAGTACAGATACGCAGTATTTT
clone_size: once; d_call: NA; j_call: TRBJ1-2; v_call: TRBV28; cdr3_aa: CASSLVGVNYGYTF; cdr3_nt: TGTGCCAGCAGTTTAGTAGGGGTCAACTATGGCTACACCTTC
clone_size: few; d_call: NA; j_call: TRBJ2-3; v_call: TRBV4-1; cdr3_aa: CASSQALPTDTQYF; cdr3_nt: TGCGCCAGCAGCCAGGCCCTTCCCACAGATACGCAGTATTTT
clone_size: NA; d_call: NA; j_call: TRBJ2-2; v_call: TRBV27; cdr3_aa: CASSSIAAGAGELFF; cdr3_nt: TGTGCCAGCAGTTCGATTGCGGCCGGGGCCGGGGAGCTGTTTTTT
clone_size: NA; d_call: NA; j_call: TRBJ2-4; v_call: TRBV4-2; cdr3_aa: CASSHRAPGVAAKNIQYF; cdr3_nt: TGTGCCAGCAGCCATAGGGCCCCCGGGGTTGCAGCCAAAAACATTCAGTACTTC
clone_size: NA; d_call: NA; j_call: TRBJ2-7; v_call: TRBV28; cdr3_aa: CASSLQGYSYEQYF; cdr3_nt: TGTGCCAGCAGTTTACAGGGGTACTCCTACGAGCAGTACTTC